The 27 T cell receptor beta chains below come from one sample, sequenced in a study of T-cell reconstitution after alpha-beta-depleted transplantation in children. Molecular barcoding with unique molecular identifiers was used for the TCRbeta library. TCRdb itself ran the PCR reads through MiXCR, one entry per CDR3 protein. The sample shows around 270,000 distinct CDR3 sequences, roughly 7.8% of them seen only once. Overall study results and limits: At the one-year point after transplant, T-cell counts and TCRbeta diversity were found to come mostly from T cells that had been newly produced.

No antigen has been assigned to these receptors. The specimen was peripheral blood, collected 360 days after TCRalphabeta/CD19-depleted stem cell transplant. The receptors stem from a female patient between 2 and 15 years old who had a stem cell transplant for Fanconi anemia, so the T cells may come from the graft donor.

This clonotype was counted at least ten times. This rearrangement joins TRBV12-3 or TRBV12-4 to TRBJ2-5, with 8 bases fitting TRBD2. V shed 3 bases and J 2 bases; nucleotides not matched to a gene: 5. The CDR3 spans 15 residues. CDR3: CASSFFSSGQETQYF. The CDR3 DNA reads TGTGCCAGCAGTTTTTTTTCTAGCGGGCAAGAGACCCAGTACTTC.

This clonotype was counted at least ten times. This chain links TRBV4-2 with TRBJ2-2, with 8 positions matching TRBD2. Germline loops: CDR1 LGHNA, CDR2 YNFKEQ. This CDR3 comprises 17 residues. V was clipped by 0 bases and J by 0 bases; unmatched bases: 3. CDR3 sequence reads: CASSQEGLVTNTGELFF. For the CDR3, the DNA is TGTGCCAGCAGCCAAGAGGGACTAGTGACGAACACCGGGGAGCTGTTTTTT.

This clonotype was recorded at least ten times. The chain links TRBV12-3 or TRBV12-4 to TRBJ1-1, with D possibly being TRBD1 (5 bases). V shed 3 bases and J shed 5 bases, with 13 bases lying between them. The CDR3 is 14 amino acids. CDR3 nucleotide sequence: TGTGCCAGCAGTTTGTATCAGGGTTTAACTGAAGCTTTCTTT. This codes for CASSLYQGLTEAFF.

This clonotype was counted at least ten times. The CDR3 nucleotides read TGCGCCAGCAGCCCCGTCCCACGACAGGGTAGGGTTTTGAACACTGAAGCTTTCTTT. Protein: CASSPVPRQGRVLNTEAFF. The chain joins TRBV5-1 to TRBJ1-1; 7 bases align to TRBD1. The CDR3 contains 19 residues. V lost 4 bases and J lost 0; bases outside the gene matches: 18. The germline V gene has CDR1 SGHRS and CDR2 YFSETQ. Filled out from reference TRBV5-1 and TRBJ1-1, the complete variable domain reads KAGVTQTPRYLIKTRGQQVTLSCSPISGHRSVSWYQQTPGQGLQFLFEYFSETQRNKGNFPGRFSGRQFSNSRSEMNVSTLELGDSALYLCASSPVPRQGRVLNTEAFFGQGTRLTVV.

The rearrangement uses TRBV5-1 and TRBJ2-7; D is possibly TRBD1 (6 bases). The CDR3 is made up of 15 amino acids. Germline CDR1 SGHRS, CDR2 YFSETQ. V dropped 4 bases and J dropped 3 bases, with 17 bases sitting between them. CDR3: CASSPGLQGFYEQYF. The CDR3 nucleotides are TGCGCCAGCAGCCCCGGGTTACAGGGATTCTACGAGCAGTACTTC.

This clonotype was seen a few times. V usage is TRBV27 and J usage is TRBJ1-2; weak D call: TRBD1 (5 bases). CDR1 is MNHEY, CDR2 SMNVEV, per germline (reference sequence). This CDR3 region has 15 residues. Trimming shortened V by 0 bases and J by 3 bases, and 11 bases separated the two germline ends. Here the CDR3 DNA reads TGTGCCAGCAGTTTATCCTTAGACAGCCACTATGGCTACACCTTC. This sequence encodes CASSLSLDSHYGYTF.

This clonotype was recorded at least ten times. The chain is built from TRBV6-5 and TRBJ1-2; unclear D gene. This CDR3 is built from 14 residues. Germline CDR1 is MNHEY and CDR2 is SVGAGI. Between the trimmed V and J ends, which lost 6 bases and 1 base, there was a span of 12 bases. The CDR3 reads CASSAPDNNYGYTF. For the CDR3, the DNA is TGTGCCAGCAGCGCGCCCGACAATAACTATGGCTACACCTTC.

This rearrangement joins TRBV6-9 to TRBJ2-5; 10 positions match TRBD2. The CDR3 sequence is 18 residues long. Germline CDR1 reads MNHGY; CDR2 reads SVAAGI. The trim removed 0 bases at V and 2 bases at J, leaving 9 bases unmatched. The CDR3 sequence is CASSYSLPSGRSQETQYF. Here the CDR3 DNA reads TGTGCCAGCAGTTATTCTCTGCCTAGCGGGAGAAGTCAAGAGACCCAGTACTTC.

This clonotype has more than one count but fewer than ten. This chain connects TRBV20-1 to TRBJ1-2, with D possibly TRBD1 on 5 matching bases. The CDR3 is 14 amino acids. The germline gives CDR1 DFQATT, CDR2 SNEGSKA (reference sequence). Trimming stripped 3 bases from V and 7 bases from J, with 18 bases between. CDR3 sequence (DNA): TGCAGTGCTAGCATTAATGGGGGTAGAAGTGGCTACACCTTC. It encodes CSASINGGRSGYTF.

Ten or more counts support this clonotype. The chain links TRBV6-5 to TRBJ1-2; 9 bases match TRBD1. After removal of 6 bases from V and 4 bases from J, the junction contained 12 bases not matched to a gene. This CDR3 spans 16 amino acids. Germline V gene lookup returns CDR1 MNHEY and CDR2 SVGAGI. CDR3 sequence reads: CASSSSGTGFGYGYTF. For the CDR3, the DNA is TGTGCCAGCAGCTCTAGCGGGACAGGGTTCGGCTATGGCTACACCTTC.

At least ten counts were recorded for this clonotype. The CDR3 nucleotides are TGTGCCAGCAGTGACGTAAGCGGGACAGGCGTACAAGAGACCCAGTACTTC. Translated, it gives CASSDVSGTGVQETQYF. The rearrangement links TRBV25-1 to TRBJ2-5, with D perhaps TRBD1 (8 bases). V lost 3 bases, J lost 2 bases, and 19 bases lay in between. The CDR3 contains 17 residues. Looked up from germline, CDR1 is MGHDK and CDR2 is SYGVNS.

This clonotype appeared a few times. This sequence joins TRBV20-1 and TRBJ1-1; D unclear. CDR3 length: 14 amino acids. Between the trimmed V and J ends, which lost 3 bases and 1 base, there was a span of 12 bases. Per germline, CDR1 DFQATT and CDR2 SNEGSKA (reference sequence). Written as DNA, the CDR3 is TGCAGTGCTAGTGCAATCATTACGAACACTGAAGCTTTCTTT. Translating it yields CSASAIITNTEAFF.

This clonotype was seen only a few times. This chain joins TRBV6-1 and TRBJ1-6; 10 bases fit TRBD1. Germline V gene lookup returns CDR1 MNHNS and CDR2 SASEGT. Trimming took 4 bases from V and 7 from J; bases not matched to a gene: 7. The CDR3 length is 16 residues. CDR3 sequence (DNA): TGTGCCAGCAGTGTAACGACAGGGGGCAAGAATTCACCCCTCCACTTT. Translated: CASSVTTGGKNSPLHF.

V gene TRBV5-1 combines with J gene TRBJ1-5; no clear D. Germline CDR1 and CDR2: SGHRS and YFSETQ. This CDR3 is 14 amino acids long. The V end lost 0 bases, the J end lost 6 bases, and 10 bases lay between the germline ends. In DNA, the CDR3 is TGCGCCAGCAGCTTGGCCATAGGTACTCAGCCCCAGCATTTT. As protein: CASSLAIGTQPQHF.

This clonotype was counted ten times or more. This rearrangement joins TRBV18 to TRBJ2-1; possible D gene TRBD1, 5 bases. Trimming left V 8 bases short and J 3 bases short, with 11 bases between. CDR3 length: 13 residues. Germline assignment: CDR1 KGHSH and CDR2 LQKENI. The CDR3 DNA is TGTGCCAGCATCGAGGACAACTACAATGAGCAGTTCTTC. As protein: CASIEDNYNEQFF.

This clonotype has a count of ten or more. This chain joins TRBV12-3 or TRBV12-4 and TRBJ2-2; D might be TRBD1 (5 bases). The CDR3 contains 16 residues. V was pared by 8 bases and J by 6 bases, with 22 bases between. DNA for the CDR3: TGTGCCAGCTGCCCCCTCGTAGGGGTAGTATCCGGGGAGCTGTTTTTT. Encoded protein: CASCPLVGVVSGELFF.

In this sample, this clonotype turned up many times. CDR3 nucleotides: TGTGCCAGCAGTTACGGGATCACCGGGGAGCTGTTTTTT. Amino acid sequence: CASSYGITGELFF. The chain joins TRBV6-5 to TRBJ2-2, with D unclear. This CDR3 comprises 13 residues. V lost 2 bases to trimming and J lost 4 bases, with 5 bases between them. Germline V CDR1 and CDR2: MNHEY, SVGAGI.

This clonotype has ten or more counts. The V call is TRBV7-3, the J call TRBJ2-1, with TRBD2 matching over 11 bases. This CDR3 is built from 14 residues. Trimming took 1 base from V and 9 from J; bases not matched to a gene: 2. Germline values: CDR1 SGHTA, CDR2 FQGTGA. This CDR3 reads CASSLILAGVEQFF. CDR3 DNA: TGTGCCAGCAGCTTAATACTAGCGGGAGTTGAGCAGTTCTTC.

This clonotype was counted many times. The V and J genes are TRBV5-1 and TRBJ2-7, with D perhaps matching TRBD1 (6 bases). Trimming took off 3 bases at V and 0 bases at J, with 13 bases between the two ends. The CDR3 is 15 residues long. In germline, CDR1 is SGHRS, CDR2 YFSETQ. CDR3 amino acids: CASSSLRDTSYEQYF. The DNA for the CDR3 is TGCGCCAGCAGCTCTCTGAGGGACACCTCCTACGAGCAGTACTTC.

This clonotype was seen at least ten times. The chain couples TRBV12-3 or TRBV12-4 to TRBJ1-1; D uncertain. The CDR3 has 14 residues. V lost 5 bases and J lost 3, with 13 bases in between. CDR3 sequence reads: CASSPTSYDTEAFF. CDR3 bases: TGTGCCAGCAGTCCCACGTCCTACGACACTGAAGCTTTCTTT.

This clonotype was picked up a small number of times. The chain recombines TRBV19 with TRBJ2-1; the D is unclear. The V gene's germline CDR1 is LNHDA and CDR2 SQIVND (reference sequence). Trimming cost V 5 bases and J 5 bases, with 10 bases left between them. This CDR3 has 13 residues. CDR3 coding DNA: TGTGCCAGTAGTCGATCGAGAGACAATGAGCAGTTCTTC. Translating it yields CASSRSRDNEQFF. Full variable domain (missing parts from reference TRBV19 and TRBJ2-1): DGGITQSPKYLFRKEGQNVTLSCEQNLNHDAMYWYRQDPGQGLRLIYYSQIVNDFQKGDIAEGYSVSREKKESFPLTVTSAQKNPTAFYLCASSRSRDNEQFFGPGTRLTVL.

This clonotype was seen many times. This chain uses TRBV29-1 with TRBJ2-5; a possible D gene is TRBD1 (5 bases). Looked up from germline, CDR1 is SQVTM and CDR2 is ANQGSEA. The CDR3 has 12 amino acids. The germline V and J ends were trimmed by 4 bases and 5 bases, with 11 bases remaining between them. The CDR3 here is CSVVRQGETQYF. The CDR3 DNA reads as TGCAGCGTTGTTAGGCAGGGTGAGACCCAGTACTTC.

This clonotype was counted a few times. This rearrangement joins TRBV12-3 or TRBV12-4 to TRBJ1-2; TRBD1 matches at 9 bases. The CDR3 runs to 16 residues. With V trimmed by 1 base and J by 8 bases, 11 bases remained unmatched. The CDR3 loop is CASSLGLGQGVGGYTF. CDR3 bases: TGTGCCAGCAGTTTAGGGTTGGGACAGGGAGTGGGCGGCTACACCTTC.

This clonotype was counted at least ten times. The CDR3 nucleotides are TGTGCCAGCAGCCTATGGACAGGGCCAAGCTCCTACAATGAGCAGTTCTTC. Amino acid sequence: CASSLWTGPSSYNEQFF. V usage is TRBV7-9 and J usage is TRBJ2-1; 8 nucleotides line up with TRBD1. The CDR3 length is 17 residues. CDR1 is SEHNR and CDR2 is FQNEAQ in the germline V gene (reference sequence). J lost 0 bases, V lost 5 bases, and 9 bases had no gene match.

There are a few counts of this clonotype. The J gene is TRBJ2-3, the V gene TRBV7-8, with 8 positions matching TRBD2. This CDR3 spans 13 amino acids. Trimming removed 8 bases from V and 6 bases from J; junction bases left unmatched: 7. The germline V gene has CDR1 SGHVS and CDR2 FQNEAQ. The CDR3 DNA follows: TGTGCCAGCGGGACTAGGTCTTCCGATACGCAGTATTTT. It encodes CASGTRSSDTQYF.

This clonotype was observed at least ten times. V usage is TRBV7-2 and J usage is TRBJ2-3; 7 nucleotides agree with TRBD1. V shed 1 base and J 4 bases; nucleotides not matched to a gene: 5. This CDR3 contains 15 residues. Germline V gene sequence: CDR1 SGHTA, CDR2 FQGNSA. CDR3 loop: CASSLGQGWADTQYF. As DNA, the CDR3 is TGTGCCAGCAGCTTAGGACAGGGATGGGCAGATACGCAGTATTTT.

This clonotype has ten or more counts. The chain employs TRBV27 and TRBJ2-7; D call uncertain. The germline V and J ends were trimmed by 8 bases and 6 bases, with 17 bases remaining between them. The length of the CDR3 is 13 residues. Germline V lookup: CDR1 MNHEY, CDR2 SMNVEV (reference sequence). CDR3 region: CASGSGPPGEQYF. CDR3 coding DNA: TGTGCCAGCGGGTCCGGCCCTCCTGGCGAGCAGTACTTC.